The 19 T cell receptor beta chains listed next were all sequenced from one sample in a study of blood T cells in healthy people across ages. Then a second PCR, running about 6 to 11 cycles, was carried out with a sample-barcoded 5' primer and a J-beta primer mix. TCRdb re-derived calls from the 5' RACE reads in MiXCR, one entry per CDR3 protein. The sample consists of about 730,000 distinct CDR3 sequences, approximately 39% of them appearing once. The sequenced material came from blood. All receptors come from a woman aged 55-75 years in good health.

Ten or more counts support this clonotype. The V gene is TRBV7-9, the J gene TRBJ2-3, with D perhaps TRBD2 (5 bases). The V and J ends lost 0 bases and 1 base respectively, with 5 bases between them. The CDR3 is made up of 14 amino acids. Germline V lookup: CDR1 SEHNR, CDR2 FQNEAQ (reference sequence). The CDR3 spells CASSLASGTDTQYF. Written as DNA, the CDR3 is TGTGCCAGCAGCTTAGCTAGCGGCACAGATACGCAGTATTTT.

As concerns this clonotype: One end of the junction varies from germline; a read error may be responsible. The gene calls are TRBV28 and TRBJ2-7, with 11 bases lining up with TRBD2. The germline CDR1 and CDR2 sequences are MDHEN and SYDVKM. The CDR3 loop spans 15 amino acids. The CDR3 sequence is CAGSLSASGRREQYF. CDR3 DNA sequence: TGTGCCGGCAGTTTATCGGCTAGCGGGAGGCGTGAGCAGTACTTC.

The chain combines TRBV7-2 with TRBJ2-7, with 8 nucleotides matching TRBD1. The ends lost 3 bases at V and 3 bases at J; junction bases unmatched: 7. The CDR3 loop spans 15 amino acids. Germline V gene sequence: CDR1 SGHTA, CDR2 FQGNSA. CDR3 loop: CASSFERQGFYEQYF. The CDR3 DNA reads as TGTGCCAGCAGCTTCGAGCGACAGGGGTTCTACGAGCAGTACTTC.

The rearrangement uses TRBV9 and TRBJ2-2; D is unresolved. CDR3 length: 14 amino acids. The germline CDR1 and CDR2 sequences are SGDLS and YYNGEE. Trimming took 2 bases from V and 4 from J, leaving 9 bases between them. The CDR3 bases are TGTGCCAGCAGCGTTCCGACCCCCACCGGGGAGCTGTTTTTT. Residues: CASSVPTPTGELFF.

This clonotype was recorded at least ten times. The chain joins TRBV29-1 to TRBJ2-1, with 8 positions matching TRBD2. The length of the CDR3 is 14 residues. Germline CDR1 reads SQVTM; CDR2 reads ANQGSEA. V lost 5 bases to trimming and J lost 7 bases; unmatched junction nucleotides: 10. The CDR3 DNA follows: TGCAGCGTTTCCCAGGGACTAGGGGGGAATGAGCAGTTCTTC. Its translation: CSVSQGLGGNEQFF.

The chain uses TRBV28 and TRBJ2-7, with TRBD1 matching over 8 bases. V was clipped by 8 bases and J by 4 bases; unmatched bases: 4. CDR1 is MDHEN and CDR2 is SYDVKM in the germline V gene. This CDR3 comprises 12 residues. The CDR3 protein is CASRTGTYEQYF. The CDR3 region has the DNA TGTGCCAGCCGGACAGGGACGTACGAGCAGTACTTC.

This chain uses TRBV7-2 with TRBJ2-5; 10 bases map to TRBD1. Per germline, CDR1 SGHTA and CDR2 FQGNSA. After removal of 1 base from V and 3 bases from J, the junction contained 8 bases not matched to a gene. CDR3 length equals 17 residues. The CDR3 DNA sequence: TGTGCCAGCAGCTTAGAAGGGTGGACAGGGGGAAAAGAGACCCAGTACTTC. Protein sequence: CASSLEGWTGGKETQYF.

The gene calls are TRBV6-6 and TRBJ2-1; D is possibly TRBD1 (6 bases). The end of the DNA aligns better with TRBJ2-7, so the J call may be wrong. The CDR3 runs to 13 residues. The germline V gene encodes CDR1 MNHNY and CDR2 SVGAGI (reference sequence). CDR3 in amino acids: CASRGAIYNEQYF. Written as DNA, the CDR3 is TGTGCCAGCAGGGGGGCGATCTACAATGAGCAGTACTTC.

V usage is TRBV19 and J usage is TRBJ1-1, with TRBD1 as a possible D gene (5 bases). V lost 5 bases to trimming and J lost 5 bases, with 18 bases between them. The CDR3 runs 15 residues. Germline lookup yields CDR1 LNHDA and CDR2 SQIVND (reference sequence). The CDR3 sequence is CASSFGTSGKTEAFF. Written as DNA, the CDR3 is TGTGCCAGTAGTTTCGGGACCTCGGGGAAAACTGAAGCTTTCTTT.

In its sample, this clonotype was seen once. V gene TRBV20-1 combines with J gene TRBJ1-6, with D unresolved. This CDR3 region has 16 residues. The germline gives CDR1 DFQATT, CDR2 SNEGSKA (reference sequence). Trimming removed 3 bases from V and 0 bases from J, with 12 bases in between. The CDR3 DNA reads TGCAGTGCTAGGGGGAACACGAGCTCCTATAATTCACCCCTCCACTTT. Translated, it gives CSARGNTSSYNSPLHF.

The rearrangement links TRBV18 to TRBJ1-6, with 9 nucleotides matching TRBD1. The trim removed 6 bases at V and 5 bases at J, leaving 8 bases unmatched. CDR3 length equals 16 residues. In germline, CDR1 is KGHSH, CDR2 LQKENI. The CDR3 protein is CASSDTGGADNSPLHF. The DNA for the CDR3 is TGTGCCAGCTCGGACACAGGGGGCGCGGATAATTCACCCCTCCACTTT.

V and J are TRBV4-1 and TRBJ2-3; TRBD2 matches at 12 bases. The CDR3 extends over 17 amino acids. Germline CDR1 and CDR2: MGHRA and YSYEKL. V was pared by 3 bases and J by 6 bases, with 10 bases of the junction left unmatched. This chain's CDR3 is CASSQGLAGGPGDTQYF. In DNA form, the CDR3 reads TGCGCCAGCAGCCAGGGTCTAGCGGGAGGGCCGGGGGATACGCAGTATTTT.

The chain combines TRBV9 with TRBJ2-3; 7 nucleotides line up with TRBD1. V gave up 2 bases and J gave up 3 bases; unmatched junction bases: 6. Germline V gives CDR1 SGDLS, CDR2 YYNGEE. There are 15 residues in the CDR3. CDR3 in DNA: TGTGCCAGCAGCGTCGGGACAGCGAGAACAGATACGCAGTATTTT. It translates to CASSVGTARTDTQYF.

This chain links TRBV2 with TRBJ2-7; tentative D call: TRBD1 (5 bases). Judging by the DNA end, TRBJ2-4 fits better; the J call may be wrong. Germline CDR1 and CDR2: SNHLY and FYNNEI. The CDR3 runs 13 residues. CDR3 region: CASSELPGHIQYF. The CDR3 nucleotides are TGTGCCAGCAGTGAACTCCCAGGGCACATTCAGTACTTC.

The chain links TRBV7-6 to TRBJ1-6, with D unresolved. Germline CDR1 and CDR2: SGHVS and FNYEAQ. Trimming took off 5 bases at V and 11 bases at J, with 16 bases between the two ends. This CDR3 region has 14 residues. The CDR3: CASSVSSPGAPLHF. The CDR3 nucleotides are TGTGCCAGCAGCGTAAGTTCACCGGGAGCACCCCTCCACTTT.

The rearrangement joins TRBV28 to TRBJ2-4; tentative D call: TRBD2 (6 bases). Trimming left V 4 bases short and J 9 bases short, with 16 bases between. The CDR3 totals 14 residues. The germline V gene encodes CDR1 MDHEN and CDR2 SYDVKM. The CDR3 DNA reads TGTGCCAGCAGTTCTGGGACTTCAGGGAGCATTCAGTACTTC. Its translation: CASSSGTSGSIQYF.

This clonotype was seen ten or more times. This chain joins TRBV9 and TRBJ1-5, with D hard to call. Germline lookup yields CDR1 SGDLS and CDR2 YYNGEE. V was cut by 0 bases and J by 4 bases, with 11 bases left in between. The CDR3 spans 15 residues. The CDR3 here is CASSVGWRVNQPQHF. The CDR3 DNA follows: TGTGCCAGCAGCGTAGGGTGGAGGGTAAATCAGCCCCAGCATTTT.

J is TRBJ2-7 and V is TRBV7-2, with a tentative D call TRBD2 (5 bases). The CDR3 runs to 16 residues. The V end lost 1 base, the J end lost 7 bases, and 20 bases lay between the germline ends. Germline loops: CDR1 SGHTA, CDR2 FQGNSA. The CDR3 DNA reads TGTGCCAGCAGCTTAGTTTGGAGTATTGGGGAGAATGAGCAGTACTTC. It specifies CASSLVWSIGENEQYF.

The CDR3 spells CASTSSGTGELFF. In DNA form, the CDR3 reads TGTGCCAGCACCTCAAGTGGTACCGGGGAGCTGTTTTTT. V is TRBV6-6 and J is TRBJ2-2; D ambiguous. V lost 7 bases and J lost 5, with 11 bases in between. Germline values: CDR1 MNHNY, CDR2 SVGAGI (reference sequence). The CDR3 spans 13 residues.